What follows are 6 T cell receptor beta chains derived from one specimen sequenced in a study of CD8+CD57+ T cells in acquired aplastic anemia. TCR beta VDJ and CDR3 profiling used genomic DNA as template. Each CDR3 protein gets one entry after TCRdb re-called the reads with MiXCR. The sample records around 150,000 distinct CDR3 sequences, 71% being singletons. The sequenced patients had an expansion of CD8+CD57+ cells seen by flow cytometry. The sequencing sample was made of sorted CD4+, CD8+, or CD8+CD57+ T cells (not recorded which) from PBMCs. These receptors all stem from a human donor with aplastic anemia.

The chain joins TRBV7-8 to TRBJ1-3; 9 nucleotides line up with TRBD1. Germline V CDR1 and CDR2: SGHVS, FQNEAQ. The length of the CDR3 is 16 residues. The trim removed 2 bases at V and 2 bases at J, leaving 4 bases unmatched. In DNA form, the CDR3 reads TGTGCCAGCAGCTTACATGGACAGGGGACTGGAAACACCATATATTTT. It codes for CASSLHGQGTGNTIYF.

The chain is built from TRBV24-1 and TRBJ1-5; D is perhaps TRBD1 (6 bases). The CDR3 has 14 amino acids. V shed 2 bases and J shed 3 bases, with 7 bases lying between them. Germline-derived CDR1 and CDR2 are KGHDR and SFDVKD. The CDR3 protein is CATSDSGDNQPQHF. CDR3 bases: TGTGCCACCAGTGATTCAGGGGACAATCAGCCCCAGCATTTT.

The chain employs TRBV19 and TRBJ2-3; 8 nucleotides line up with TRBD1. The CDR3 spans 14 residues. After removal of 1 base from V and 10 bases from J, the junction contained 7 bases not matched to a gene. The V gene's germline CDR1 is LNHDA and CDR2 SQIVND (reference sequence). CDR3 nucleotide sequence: TGTGCCAGTAGTATAGGCCGACAGGGGCGATCGCAGTATTTT. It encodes CASSIGRQGRSQYF.

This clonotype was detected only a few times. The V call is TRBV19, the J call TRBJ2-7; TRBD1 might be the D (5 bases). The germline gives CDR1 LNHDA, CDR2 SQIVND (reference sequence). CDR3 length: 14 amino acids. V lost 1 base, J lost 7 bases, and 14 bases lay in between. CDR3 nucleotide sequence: TGTGCCAGTAGTATAGCCGCAGGGCAGAATGAGCAGTACTTC. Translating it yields CASSIAAGQNEQYF.

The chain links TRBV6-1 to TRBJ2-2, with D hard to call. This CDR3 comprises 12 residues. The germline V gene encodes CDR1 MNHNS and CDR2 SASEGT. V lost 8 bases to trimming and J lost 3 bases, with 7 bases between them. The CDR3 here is CASRFYTGELFF. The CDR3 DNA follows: TGTGCCAGCCGGTTTTACACCGGGGAGCTGTTTTTT.

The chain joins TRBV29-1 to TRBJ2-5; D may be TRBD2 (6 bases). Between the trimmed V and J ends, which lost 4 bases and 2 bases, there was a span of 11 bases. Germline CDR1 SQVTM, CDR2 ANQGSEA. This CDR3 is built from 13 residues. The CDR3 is CSVGGEPQETQYF. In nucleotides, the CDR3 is TGCAGCGTTGGCGGGGAACCTCAAGAGACCCAGTACTTC. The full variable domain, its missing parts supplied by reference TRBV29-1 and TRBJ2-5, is SAVISQKPSRDICQRGTSLTIQCQVDSQVTMMFWYRQQPGQSLTLIATANQGSEATYESGFVIDKFPISRPNLTFSTLTVSNMSPEDSSIYLCSVGGEPQETQYFGPGTRLLVL.